This TCR beta chain is drawn from a study of cytomegalovirus exposure and HLA in healthy donors. Across the study: From about 180 million T cells, an earlier analysis saw 90 million to 130 million unique TCR beta sequences. Counted in an early data release were 65 million to 100 million unique TCRs from HLA-typed donors. Regarding the study as a whole: Associated with cytomegalovirus, according to the listing, were 150 to 200 TCR beta chains.

Amplification used 60 Vbeta primers and 13 Jbeta primers. Original data processing: Later analysis identified tens of millions of unique TCR beta chains, 9 million to 13 million shared. The method was immunoSEQ multiplex PCR; TCRdb's version includes in-frame clones alone and lacks a portion of them. V, J and clone size were drawn from that table, and D and trimming were deduced from the DNA. Counted here are about 130,000 clones, almost 80% occurring once; the ten biggest clones make up 1.4% to 1.5%. Details on this clone: Its antigen is not identified.

The CDR3 is made up of 14 amino acids. The V gene's germline CDR1 is SGHRS and CDR2 YFSETQ. Trimming left V 0 bases short and J 5 bases short, with 11 bases between. This TCR was sampled from a female donor in good health and CMV-seronegative. V is TRBV5-1 and J is TRBJ2-5; the D gene is possibly TRBD2 (5 bases). The sequenced sample consisted of PBMCs. The CDR3 sequence: CASSLVGGSETQYF. CDR3 nucleotide sequence: TGCGCCAGCAGCTTGGTAGGAGGTTCGGAGACCCAGTACTTC.